This T cell receptor beta chain derives from a study of graft-versus-host responses after intestinal transplantation (dated by TCRdb to the early 2020s). Regarding the complete study: Recipients received multivisceral, liver-intestinal, or isolated intestinal transplants. Anti-thymocyte globulin induction was given to all recipients, followed by maintenance tacrolimus and steroids for two to four years. Graft-versus-host and host-versus-graft alloreactive T cell clones were tracked in the graft, circulation and bone marrow after intestinal transplantation using bulk TCR-beta CDR3 sequencing. Alloreactive clones were identified by sequencing pre-transplant mixed lymphocyte reaction products and comparing them with unstimulated pre-transplant donor and recipient T cells. The cohort enrolled some 24 intestinal transplant recipients, one of whom was a retransplant, and a few patients without pretransplant specimens were excluded. Donor T cell macrochimerism was defined as a peak of at least 4% donor T cells among recipient peripheral blood mononuclear cells. Rather than going through the commercial service, samples from three later patients were sequenced in-house on an Illumina MiSeq and processed with MiXCR.

Receptor libraries were prepared by the immunoSEQ multiplex PCR assay. For most patients, genomic DNA was subjected to high-throughput TCR-beta CDR3 sequencing by Adaptive Biotechnologies. The original methods were these. Adaptive's ImmunoSEQ software was the source of the TCR sequencing data for over 15 patients, while a few other patients were processed with MiXCR and VDJtools. CDR3 nucleotide sequences shared between donor and recipient were removed because the origin of such sequences could not be assigned. Alloreactive clones required at least 2-fold expansion over unstimulated cells and minimum CFSE-low frequency of 0.002% (template counts) or 0.001% (read counts). Mappable clones were those detected in sequenced pre-transplant spleen, lymph node, or MLR CFSE-low populations of the donor or recipient. Cumulative frequency of alloreactive clones was calculated as a percentage of all sequences weighted by copy number. TCRdb carries this immuneACCESS record with in-frame sequences only. Its versions omit some clonotypes, under half of them owing to an unresolved V gene in the studies checked, with the rest unexplained. V and J calls and clone size are given by that table; D and trimming were obtained from the DNA. This sample lists about 39,000 clones; 85% to 95% were detected once. Around 3.6% of the sample is held by the ten biggest clonotypes.

Blood samples were collected up to 4 times in the first month after transplant and then at least monthly when available. On the study overall, not on this receptor specifically: Peak levels of circulating GvH clones were associated with declines in HvG clones early after transplant. GvH clones turned up in recipient bone marrow, with some appearing earlier in ileal mucosa or blood, a pattern consistent with an intestinal mucosal origin. High GvH to HvG T cell clonal ratios were observed in the allografts of patients with donor T cell macrochimerism. Conclusions were limited by the relatively low number and heterogeneity of intestinal transplant patients.

Including the terminal cysteine and phenylalanine, the CDR3 comprises 17 residues. The read is trimmed to its CDR3 DNA, 51 bases read in frame from base 1. V and J are trimmed by 1 base and 4 bases, and the gene matches miss 10 bases of the junction. Looking up the germline V gene yields CDR1 MGHRA and CDR2 YSYEKL. This clone has a single count. Its specific antigen is unknown. No base qualities exist here, and no much larger clone lies one base off it. The material was PBMCs, obtained less than 750 days after intestinal transplantation. The sequence joins TRBV4-1 to TRBJ2-7; TRBD1 aligns with 10 central bases. The TCR sequence derives from a human patient who received an intestinal transplant, so some T cells may come from the graft donor. The CDR3 sequence is CASSQGSARDRGYEQYF. DNA sequence: TGCGCCAGCAGCCAAGGCTCGGCCCGGGACAGGGGTTACGAGCAGTACTTC.